The 15 T cell receptor beta chains in this list originate from one sample, sequenced in a study of tumor-infiltrating lymphocytes in primary liver carcinoma (TCRdb year 2017). Total RNA and DNA were co-extracted from approximately 20-30 mg of bulk tissue with the AllPrep DNA/RNA mini kit, without cell sorting. Sequencing was carried out with an Illumina HiSeq 2500. TCRbeta-specific cDNA was reverse-transcribed from approximately 0.5 ug total RNA using a constant-region primer and ProtoScript II reverse transcriptase. Construction of the TCRbeta libraries relied on three nested rounds of multiplex PCR, following a slightly modified ARM-PCR procedure. The first two PCR rounds used multiplex TRBV1-TRBV30 forward primers with a Cbeta reverse primer, each for roughly 11 cycles. The public reads were run again by TCRdb, first through fastp at Q25 and then through MiXCR, and only productive beta chains were kept. Rows with a matching CDR3 protein are joined into one entry that keeps the most common DNA and genes. This sample has 90,000 to 150,000 distinct CDR3 sequences in its table, and around 70% of those were observed once. Around 8.1% of the sample comes from the top ten.

The sequencing input was tumor-adjacent normal liver tissue. Receptor source: a woman between 55 and 75 years old with primary liver carcinoma and hepatitis B virus infection.

On this clonotype itself: Here the CDR3 omits its conserved ending phenylalanine or tryptophan, so a read error is the likely source. The rearrangement uses TRBV11-2 and TRBJ2-3; 8 bases match TRBD2. This CDR3 region has 14 residues. Germline V gives CDR1 SGHAT, CDR2 FQNNGV. Here the CDR3 reads CTSSLASGYDTQYL. The DNA of the CDR3 is TGTACCAGCAGTTTAGCTAGCGGGTACGATACGCAGTATTTA.

This clonotype was seen ten or more times. The gene calls are TRBV7-9 and TRBJ1-1, with D tentatively TRBD1 (5 bases). V lost 1 base and J lost 5, with 14 bases in between. The CDR3 runs 15 residues. Germline assignment: CDR1 SEHNR and CDR2 FQNEAQ (reference sequence). CDR3 nucleotides: TGTGCCAGCAGCTTAGTGGTCCCGGGGCGGACTGAAGCTTTCTTT. Encoded protein: CASSLVVPGRTEAFF.

Comments on this clonotype: The conserved final phenylalanine or tryptophan is absent from the CDR3, which likely points to a read error. The genes are TRBV11-1 and TRBJ2-2, with 7 positions matching TRBD2. The CDR3 is 15 amino acids. Germline-derived CDR1 and CDR2 are SGHAT and FQDESV (reference sequence). In DNA form, the CDR3 reads TGTACCAGCAGGCGGGAGCGGGATTACACCGGGGAGCTGTTTCTT. This encodes CTSRRERDYTGELFL.

This clonotype was recorded only once. One junction end does not reproduce the germline sequence, and a read error may be involved. This rearrangement joins TRBV29-1 to TRBJ2-1; D may match TRBD1 or TRBD2 (6 bases each). Germline V lookup: CDR1 SQVTM, CDR2 ANQGSEA. The CDR3 is 14 amino acids. The DNA of the CDR3 is TGCAGCGCCATGGCTAGGGGGGATTACAAAGAGCAGTTCTTC. Amino acid sequence: CSAMARGDYKEQFF.

About this clonotype: Without the conserved terminal phenylalanine or tryptophan, this CDR3 likely stems from a read error. The V gene is TRBV4-1, the J gene TRBJ1-1; D ambiguous. This CDR3 region has 16 residues. Looked up from germline, CDR1 is MGHRA and CDR2 is YSYEKL. Trimming pared 7 bases from V and 0 bases from J, leaving 18 bases between. Here the CDR3 DNA reads TGCGCCAGCAACAAAGATGGGCAGTCCATGAACACTGAAGCTTTCTAT. Its protein is CASNKDGQSMNTEAFY.

A word on this clonotype: Being one base from a much bigger clone, this may be a read error. Given the absence of the conserved phenylalanine or tryptophan at the CDR3 end, a read error is likely. The chain is built from TRBV28 and TRBJ1-5, with D possibly TRBD1 on 5 matching bases. Germline CDR1 MDHEN, CDR2 SYDVKM. This CDR3 is built from 14 residues. Deletions cut 3 bases from V and 3 bases from J, with 9 bases between. CDR3 bases: TGTGCCAGCAGTTTCTACAGGACCAATCAGCCCCAGCATCTT. Translating gives CASSFYRTNQPQHL.

Comments on this clonotype: Because it lacks the conserved phenylalanine or tryptophan at the end, this CDR3 is likely a read error. It is unclear where the CDR3 begins or ends on the DNA, so no DNA is shown, and the CDR3 is as TCRdb lists it. The chain recombines TRBV12-3 or TRBV12-4 with TRBJ2-7; TRBD2 reflects the table's D call only, with no check against the DNA. The CDR3 has 15 amino acids, counting both end residues. CDR3 residues: CASSGPAIGRGGQHY.

As concerns this clonotype: A much larger clone differs from this one at a single base, so this may be a read error. The chain joins TRBV12-3 or TRBV12-4 to TRBJ1-2, with D hard to call. CDR3 length: 13 residues. CDR3 sequence: CASTGSLNYSYTF. CDR3 nucleotides: TGTGCCAGCACCGGGTCTCTAAACTATAGCTACACCTTC.

This clonotype is categorized as medium-sized. CDR3 bases: TGCGCCAGCAGTGAGTCGGGGCGTTACGAGCAGTACTTC. It codes for CASSESGRYEQYF. The rearrangement joins TRBV10-2 to TRBJ2-7, with D tentatively TRBD1 (5 bases). CDR1 and CDR2 (germline): WSHSY, SAAADI. The CDR3 spans 13 residues. V was cut by 0 bases and J by 4 bases, with 7 bases left in between.

Turning to this clonotype: The junction differs from germline at one of its ends, possibly a read error. The V and J genes are TRBV11-2 and TRBJ2-1; 9 nucleotides match TRBD2. Germline values: CDR1 SGHAT, CDR2 FQNNGV. This CDR3 region has 15 residues. The CDR3 coding sequence is TGTGCCAGCAGGTTAGGGACTAGCAGTTACAATGAGCAGTTTTTC. Its protein is CASRLGTSSYNEQFF.

This clonotype was observed once. Possible read error: a much larger clone is one base away. This sequence joins TRBV5-1 and TRBJ2-5; 9 bases fit TRBD1. From germline, CDR1 is SGHRS and CDR2 YFSETQ. With 4 bases clipped from V and 4 bases from J, the junction kept 8 bases outside the gene matches. This CDR3 region has 15 residues. CDR3 sequence (DNA): TGCGCCAGCAGCGCGCAAGGGACAGGGAGAGAGACCCAGTACTTC. Translating gives CASSAQGTGRETQYF.

A word on this clonotype: A read error may explain this, as a much larger clone is one base away. The chain uses TRBV5-1 and TRBJ2-3, with D unresolved. The CDR3 spans 15 residues. Germline V CDR1 and CDR2: SGHRS, YFSETQ. In nucleotides, the CDR3 is TGCGCCAGCAGCTTGGTGGTTGGTAGCATAGATACGCAGTATTTT. Translation: CASSLVVGSIDTQYF.

The gene calls are TRBV24-1 and TRBJ2-7; 10 bases map to TRBD1. The CDR3 is 16 residues long. V trimming: 5 bases; J trimming: 1 base; junction bases outside the gene matches: 7. CDR1 and CDR2 (germline): KGHDR, SFDVKD. For the CDR3, the DNA is TGTGCCACCAGTGTCTCGGGGACAGGGGATTCCTACGAGCAGTACTTC. Translation: CATSVSGTGDSYEQYF.

This clonotype was detected only a few times. The rearrangement links TRBV6-2 or TRBV6-3 to TRBJ2-5; no clear D gene. The germline V gene has CDR1 MNHEY and CDR2 SVGEGT. There are 12 residues in the CDR3. V shed 5 bases and J shed 5 bases, with 9 bases lying between them. CDR3 DNA: TGTGCCAGCAGTCAACACGGGGAGACCCAGTACTTC. It encodes CASSQHGETQYF.

About this clonotype: The junction departs from the called germline gene at one end, perhaps through a read error. This sequence joins TRBV4-2 and TRBJ2-7; TRBD2 aligns across 13 bases. This CDR3 is 16 amino acids long. Germline CDR1 is LGHNA and CDR2 is YNFKEQ. The DNA for the CDR3 is TGTGCCAGCAGCCTCGGGACTAGCGGGATGGTCGACGAGCAGTATTTC. The encoded protein is CASSLGTSGMVDEQYF.